One sample yielded the 19 T cell receptor beta chains listed below, sequenced in a study of CD8 T cells in ankylosing spondylitis. TCRdb reprocessed the 5' RACE reads via MiXCR and lists one record per CDR3 protein. The table records hundreds of thousands of distinct CDR3 sequences, over 30% of them present only once. Sequenced input: blood, either unsorted or a sorted T cell fraction (not recorded which). Every receptor here comes from a male donor with ankylosing spondylitis or in good health (not recorded which).

The chain has TRBV4-2 and TRBJ2-2, with D possibly called TRBD1 or TRBD2 (5 bases each). The CDR3 spans 14 residues. V lost 4 bases and J lost 8, with 14 bases in between. Germline CDR1 LGHNA, CDR2 YNFKEQ. CDR3 sequence (DNA): TGTGCCAGCAGCCCCGGGACGTCATGGGGGGAGCTGTTTTTT. It yields the protein CASSPGTSWGELFF.

This clonotype was recorded a few times. The rearrangement uses TRBV2 and TRBJ2-3; 9 nucleotides agree with TRBD1. CDR3 length: 15 residues. From germline, CDR1 is SNHLY and CDR2 FYNNEI. Trimming cost V 4 bases and J 0 bases; bases outside gene matches: 2. This CDR3 is CASSGGQGSTDTQYF. CDR3 sequence (DNA): TGTGCCAGCAGTGGGGGACAGGGTAGCACAGATACGCAGTATTTT.

This clonotype was detected only once. The CDR3 protein is CASSSGGLGETQYF. The CDR3 DNA reads TGTGCCAGCAGCTCCGGGGGGCTCGGAGAGACCCAGTACTTC. The chain links TRBV7-8 to TRBJ2-5; a possible D gene is TRBD2 (7 bases). This CDR3 spans 14 amino acids. Trimming stripped 4 bases from V and 4 bases from J, with 13 bases between. Germline V gene sequence: CDR1 SGHVS, CDR2 FQNEAQ.

This clonotype was counted a few times. Here the CDR3 DNA reads TGTGCCAGCACCCTAGCGGGGGTCAACAATGAGCAGTTCTTC. Protein product: CASTLAGVNNEQFF. The V call is TRBV12-3 or TRBV12-4, the J call TRBJ2-1, with TRBD2 matching 10 bases. The CDR3 totals 14 residues. V shed 7 bases and J 5 bases; nucleotides not matched to a gene: 5.

V and J are TRBV29-1 and TRBJ2-7, with TRBD2 matching over 7 bases. Germline V gives CDR1 SQVTM, CDR2 ANQGSEA. The V gene end was trimmed by 7 bases and the J gene end by 7 bases; junction bases not matched to a gene: 13. This CDR3 has 13 residues. Written as DNA, the CDR3 is TGCAGCGCAACCGACCCGCTGGGGGGGGAGCAGTACTTC. This codes for CSATDPLGGEQYF.

In its sample, this clonotype was seen a few times. The V call is TRBV10-2, the J call TRBJ2-7, with 7 bases that match TRBD1. Per the germline V gene, CDR1 is WSHSY and CDR2 is SAAADI. Trimming at V came to 4 bases and at J to 7 bases, leaving 7 bases not matched to a gene. The CDR3 has 13 residues. As DNA, the CDR3 is TGCGCCAGCAGTGGACAGGGTCTGTATGAGCAGTACTTC. Translating it yields CASSGQGLYEQYF.

The rearrangement links TRBV12-3 or TRBV12-4 to TRBJ1-5; D gene ambiguous. The V end was cut by 4 bases, the J end by 4 bases, with 11 bases between. CDR3 length equals 14 residues. The CDR3 here is CASSSGMQNQPQHF. CDR3 nucleotides: TGTGCCAGCAGTTCCGGGATGCAGAATCAGCCCCAGCATTTT.

This sequence joins TRBV12-3 or TRBV12-4 and TRBJ2-3; 8 bases line up with TRBD1. The CDR3 covers 11 residues. V gave up 8 bases and J gave up 9 bases; unmatched junction bases: 4. Written as DNA, the CDR3 is TGTGCCAGCCAGGGGGCAGGCACGCAGTATTTT. It specifies CASQGAGTQYF.

This chain links TRBV20-1 with TRBJ2-7; 8 bases align to TRBD1. In germline, CDR1 is DFQATT, CDR2 SNEGSKA (reference sequence). The CDR3 is 15 residues long. J lost 0 bases, V lost 3 bases, and 7 bases had no gene match. As DNA, the CDR3 is TGCAGTGCTAGGAAGGACAGGGACCTCTCCTACGAGCAGTACTTC. Residues: CSARKDRDLSYEQYF.

The chain couples TRBV4-1 to TRBJ1-2; D is ambiguous. Trimming removed 1 base at V and 2 bases at J, with 11 bases between. The CDR3 spans 15 residues. The V gene's germline CDR1 is MGHRA and CDR2 YSYEKL. The CDR3 nucleotides read TGCGCCAGCAGCCAAGTTCCATACCAAAACTATGGCTACACCTTC. It is translated as CASSQVPYQNYGYTF.

For the CDR3, the DNA is TGCGCCAGCAGCATTTCGGACAGGGCCCCTTCACCCCTCCACTTT. This gives the protein CASSISDRAPSPLHF. J is TRBJ1-6 and V is TRBV5-1, with TRBD1 matching over 8 bases. From germline, CDR1 is SGHRS and CDR2 YFSETQ. Germline trimming cut 4 bases from V and 9 bases from J; bases unmatched to any gene: 9. The CDR3 consists of 15 residues.

This clonotype came up a few times. The rearrangement links TRBV20-1 to TRBJ2-1, with TRBD1 identical over 10 bases. The germline gives CDR1 DFQATT, CDR2 SNEGSKA (reference sequence). J lost 4 bases, V lost 0 bases, and 3 bases had no gene match. The CDR3 consists of 15 residues. CDR3 loop: CSAREGQGTYNEQFF. The CDR3 nucleotides read TGCAGTGCTAGAGAGGGACAGGGGACGTACAATGAGCAGTTCTTC.

This chain connects TRBV9 to TRBJ2-5; D may be TRBD2 (6 bases). There are 15 residues in the CDR3. CDR1 is SGDLS and CDR2 is YYNGEE in the germline V gene. With 0 bases removed from V and 5 bases from J, the gap between germline ends came to 14 bases. In DNA form, the CDR3 reads TGTGCCAGCAGCGTAGATGGTGGGCTAGCGGAGACCCAGTACTTC. Amino acid sequence: CASSVDGGLAETQYF.

As DNA, the CDR3 is TGCGCCAGCAGCCAAGGCGCGCGGGGGGCCGGAAACACCATATATTTT. Protein: CASSQGARGAGNTIYF. The chain has TRBV4-1 and TRBJ1-3; D is possibly TRBD1 (6 bases). V lost 1 base and J 4 bases, leaving 14 bases between the germline ends. CDR1 and CDR2 from the germline V gene are MGHRA and YSYEKL. This CDR3 has 16 residues.

V and J are TRBV12-3 or TRBV12-4 and TRBJ1-4, with TRBD1 matching 7 bases. The CDR3 length is 16 residues. V was pared by 6 bases and J by 5 bases, with 12 bases of the junction left unmatched. The CDR3 loop is CASRARGGTRNEKLFF. Here the CDR3 DNA reads TGTGCCAGCAGGGCGCGAGGGGGCACTCGAAATGAAAAACTGTTTTTT.

The chain joins TRBV15 to TRBJ2-2; D is ambiguous. The V end lost 0 bases, the J end lost 6 bases, and 5 bases lay between the germline ends. The CDR3 has 13 residues. CDR1 and CDR2 from the germline V gene are LNHNV and YYDKDF (reference sequence). The DNA of the CDR3 is TGTGCCACCAGCAGAGATTGGGCCGGGGAGCTGTTTTTT. Its protein is CATSRDWAGELFF.

This clonotype was recorded a few times. The rearrangement uses TRBV20-1 and TRBJ1-1; 7 positions agree with TRBD1. Trimming removed 2 bases from V and 5 bases from J; junction bases left unmatched: 11. This CDR3 comprises 15 residues. CDR1 is DFQATT, CDR2 SNEGSKA, per germline (reference sequence). The CDR3 region is CSARRSQGVWTEAFF. In DNA form, the CDR3 reads TGCAGTGCTAGACGCTCTCAGGGGGTTTGGACTGAAGCTTTCTTT.

This clonotype was counted only a few times. The chain uses TRBV6-5 and TRBJ2-7; D tentatively fits TRBD1 or TRBD2 (5 bases each). CDR1 is MNHEY and CDR2 is SVGAGI in the germline V gene. V lost 4 bases and J lost 4, with 11 bases in between. The CDR3 runs to 13 residues. The DNA for the CDR3 is TGTGCCAGCAGTTGGGGACCCTGGTACGAGCAGTACTTC. Translating gives CASSWGPWYEQYF.

This clonotype was seen more than once but under ten times. The chain is built from TRBV12-3 or TRBV12-4 and TRBJ2-2; 10 nucleotides line up with TRBD1. Trimming removed 2 bases from V and 1 base from J; junction bases left unmatched: 1. This CDR3 spans 16 amino acids. DNA of the CDR3: TGTGCCAGCAGTTTACGGGACAGGGGGAACACCGGGGAGCTGTTTTTT. Encoded protein: CASSLRDRGNTGELFF.